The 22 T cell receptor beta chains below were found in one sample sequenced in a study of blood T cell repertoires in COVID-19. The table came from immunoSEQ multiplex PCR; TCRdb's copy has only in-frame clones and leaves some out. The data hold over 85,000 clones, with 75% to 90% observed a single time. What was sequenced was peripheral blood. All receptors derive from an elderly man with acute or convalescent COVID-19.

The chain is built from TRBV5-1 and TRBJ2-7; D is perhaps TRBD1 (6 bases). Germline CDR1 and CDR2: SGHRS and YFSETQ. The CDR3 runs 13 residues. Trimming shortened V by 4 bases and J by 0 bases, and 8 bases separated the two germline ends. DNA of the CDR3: TGCGCCAGCAGCCGGGACAACTCCTACGAGCAGTACTTC. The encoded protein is CASSRDNSYEQYF.

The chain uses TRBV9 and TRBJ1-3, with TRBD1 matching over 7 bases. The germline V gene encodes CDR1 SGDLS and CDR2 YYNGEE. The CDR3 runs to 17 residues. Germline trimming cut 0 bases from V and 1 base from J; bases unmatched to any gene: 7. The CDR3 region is CASSVAPEGASGNTIYF. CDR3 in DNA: TGTGCCAGCAGCGTAGCTCCGGAGGGGGCGTCTGGAAACACCATATATTTT.

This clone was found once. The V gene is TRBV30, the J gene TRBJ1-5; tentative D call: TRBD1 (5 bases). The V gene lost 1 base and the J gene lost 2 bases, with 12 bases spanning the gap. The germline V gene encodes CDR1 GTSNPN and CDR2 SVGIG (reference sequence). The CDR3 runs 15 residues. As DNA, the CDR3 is TGTGCCTGGAGTGCGGCAACCAGGGGCAATCAGCCCCAGCATTTT. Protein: CAWSAATRGNQPQHF.

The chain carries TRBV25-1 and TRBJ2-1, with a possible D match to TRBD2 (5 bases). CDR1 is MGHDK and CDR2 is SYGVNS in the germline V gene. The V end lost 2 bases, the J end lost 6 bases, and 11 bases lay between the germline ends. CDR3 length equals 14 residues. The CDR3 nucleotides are TGTGCCAGCAGTGAAAGCGGACCCATCAATGAGCAGTTCTTC. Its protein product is CASSESGPINEQFF.

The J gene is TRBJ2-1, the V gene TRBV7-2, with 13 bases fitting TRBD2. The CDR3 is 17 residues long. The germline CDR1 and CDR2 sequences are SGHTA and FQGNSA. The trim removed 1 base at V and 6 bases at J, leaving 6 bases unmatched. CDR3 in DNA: TGTGCCAGCAGCTTAGGGTGGACTAGCGGGAGTGGCAATGAGCAGTTCTTC. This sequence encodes CASSLGWTSGSGNEQFF.

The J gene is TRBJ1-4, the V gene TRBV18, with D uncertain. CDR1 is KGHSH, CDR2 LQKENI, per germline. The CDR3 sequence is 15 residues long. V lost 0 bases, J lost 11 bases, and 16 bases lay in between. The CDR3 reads CASSPPGGRGFKLFF. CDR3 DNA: TGTGCCAGCTCACCACCGGGCGGGAGAGGTTTTAAACTGTTTTTT.

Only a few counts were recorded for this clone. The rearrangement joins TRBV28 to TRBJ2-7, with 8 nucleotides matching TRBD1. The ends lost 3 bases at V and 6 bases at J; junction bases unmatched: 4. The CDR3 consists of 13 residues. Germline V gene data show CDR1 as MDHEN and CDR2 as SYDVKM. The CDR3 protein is CASSLPTGVEQYF. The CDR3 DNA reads TGTGCCAGCAGTTTGCCGACAGGGGTCGAGCAGTACTTC.

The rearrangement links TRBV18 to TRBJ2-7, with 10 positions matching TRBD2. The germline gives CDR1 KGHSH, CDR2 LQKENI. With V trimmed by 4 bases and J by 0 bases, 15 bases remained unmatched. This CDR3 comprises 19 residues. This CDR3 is CASSRLFRPSGGHSYEQYF. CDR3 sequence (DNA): TGTGCCAGCTCACGCCTTTTCCGGCCTAGCGGGGGCCACTCCTACGAGCAGTACTTC. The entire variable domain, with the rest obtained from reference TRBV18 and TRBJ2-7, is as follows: NAGVMQNPRHLVRRRGQEARLRCSPMKGHSHVYWYRQLPEEGLKFMVYLQKENIIDESGMPKERFSAEFPKEGPSILRIQQVVRGDSAAYFCASSRLFRPSGGHSYEQYFGPGTRLTVT.

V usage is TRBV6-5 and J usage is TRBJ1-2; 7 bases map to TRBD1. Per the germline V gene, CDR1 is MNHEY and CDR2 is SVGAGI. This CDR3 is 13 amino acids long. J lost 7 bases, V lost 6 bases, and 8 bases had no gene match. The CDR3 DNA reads TGTGCCAGCAGCCAACAGGGGCTTAGTGGCTACACCTTC. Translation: CASSQQGLSGYTF.

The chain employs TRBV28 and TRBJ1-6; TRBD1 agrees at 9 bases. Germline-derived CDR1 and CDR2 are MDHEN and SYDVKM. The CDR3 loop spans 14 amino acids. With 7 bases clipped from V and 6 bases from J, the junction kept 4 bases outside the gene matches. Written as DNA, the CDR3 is TGTGCCAGCACCACGGACAGGGGTAATTCACCCCTCCACTTT. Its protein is CASTTDRGNSPLHF.

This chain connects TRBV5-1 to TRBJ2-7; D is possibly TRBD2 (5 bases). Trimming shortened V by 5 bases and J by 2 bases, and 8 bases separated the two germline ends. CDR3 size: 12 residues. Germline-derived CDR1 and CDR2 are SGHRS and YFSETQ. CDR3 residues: CASRAGTYEQYF. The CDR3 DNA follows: TGCGCCAGCAGGGCCGGGACCTACGAGCAGTACTTC.

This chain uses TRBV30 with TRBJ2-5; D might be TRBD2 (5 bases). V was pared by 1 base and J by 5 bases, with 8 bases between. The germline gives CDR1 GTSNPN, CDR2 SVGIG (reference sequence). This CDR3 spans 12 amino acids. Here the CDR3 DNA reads TGTGCCTGGAGTGGGTCGGGGGAGACCCAGTACTTC. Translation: CAWSGSGETQYF.

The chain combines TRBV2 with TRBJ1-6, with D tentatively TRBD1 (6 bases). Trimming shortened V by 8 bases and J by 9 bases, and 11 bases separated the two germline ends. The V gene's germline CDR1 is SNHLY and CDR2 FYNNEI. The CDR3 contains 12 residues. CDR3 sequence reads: CASEQGSSPLHF. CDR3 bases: TGTGCCAGCGAACAGGGTAGTTCACCCCTCCACTTT.

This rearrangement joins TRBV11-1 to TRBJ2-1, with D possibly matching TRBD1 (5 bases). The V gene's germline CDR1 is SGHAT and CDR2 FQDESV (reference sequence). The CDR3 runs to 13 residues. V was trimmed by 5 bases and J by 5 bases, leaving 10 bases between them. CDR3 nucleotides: TGTGCCAGCAGCCAGGGTGCTAACAATGAGCAGTTCTTC. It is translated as CASSQGANNEQFF.

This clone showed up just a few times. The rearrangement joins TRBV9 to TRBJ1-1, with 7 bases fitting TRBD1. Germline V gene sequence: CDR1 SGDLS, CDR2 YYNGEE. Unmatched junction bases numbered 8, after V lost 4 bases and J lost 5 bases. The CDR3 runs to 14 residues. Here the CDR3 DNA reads TGTGCCAGCAGCATCACAGGGGCGGGAACTGAAGCTTTCTTT. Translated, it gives CASSITGAGTEAFF.

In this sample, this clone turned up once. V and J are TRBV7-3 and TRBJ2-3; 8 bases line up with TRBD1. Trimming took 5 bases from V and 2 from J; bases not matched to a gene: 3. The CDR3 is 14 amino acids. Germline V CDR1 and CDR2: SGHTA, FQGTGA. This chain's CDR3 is CASSPTGDTDTQYF. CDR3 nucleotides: TGTGCCAGCAGCCCGACAGGGGACACAGATACGCAGTATTTT.

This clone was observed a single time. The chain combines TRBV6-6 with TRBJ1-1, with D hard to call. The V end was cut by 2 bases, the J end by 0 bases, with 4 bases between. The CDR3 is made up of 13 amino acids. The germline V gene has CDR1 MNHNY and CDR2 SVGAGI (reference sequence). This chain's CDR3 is CASSYLLNTEAFF. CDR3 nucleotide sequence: TGTGCCAGCAGTTACCTCCTGAACACTGAAGCTTTCTTT.

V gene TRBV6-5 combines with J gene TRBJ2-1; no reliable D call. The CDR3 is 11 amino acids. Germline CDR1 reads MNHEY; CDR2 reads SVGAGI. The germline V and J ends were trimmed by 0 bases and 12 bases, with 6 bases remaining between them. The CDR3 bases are TGTGCCAGCAGTTACTCGAACTGGCAGTTCTTC. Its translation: CASSYSNWQFF.

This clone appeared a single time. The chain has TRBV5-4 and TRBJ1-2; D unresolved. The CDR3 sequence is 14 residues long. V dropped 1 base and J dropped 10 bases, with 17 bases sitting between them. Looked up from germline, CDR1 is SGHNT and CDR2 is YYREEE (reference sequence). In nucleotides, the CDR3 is TGTGCCAGCAGCTTGCGAGTCGCAAAACCCGTCTACACCTTC. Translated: CASSLRVAKPVYTF. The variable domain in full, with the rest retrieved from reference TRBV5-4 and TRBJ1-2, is ETGVTQSPTHLIKTRGQQVTLRCSSQSGHNTVSWYQQALGQGPQFIFQYYREEENGRGNFPPRFSGLQFPNYSSELNVNALELDDSALYLCASSLRVAKPVYTFGSGTRLTVV.

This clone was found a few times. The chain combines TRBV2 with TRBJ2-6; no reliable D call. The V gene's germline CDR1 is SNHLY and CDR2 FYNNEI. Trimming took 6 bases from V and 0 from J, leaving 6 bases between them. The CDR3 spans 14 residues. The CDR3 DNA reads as TGTGCCAGCAGCCCGTTCTCTGGGGCCAACGTCCTGACTTTC. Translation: CASSPFSGANVLTF.

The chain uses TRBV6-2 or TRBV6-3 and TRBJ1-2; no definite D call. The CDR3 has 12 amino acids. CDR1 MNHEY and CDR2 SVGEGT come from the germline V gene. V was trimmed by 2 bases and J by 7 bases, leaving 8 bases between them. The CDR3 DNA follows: TGTGCCAGCAGTTACAACTGGGCTGGCTACACCTTC. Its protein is CASSYNWAGYTF.

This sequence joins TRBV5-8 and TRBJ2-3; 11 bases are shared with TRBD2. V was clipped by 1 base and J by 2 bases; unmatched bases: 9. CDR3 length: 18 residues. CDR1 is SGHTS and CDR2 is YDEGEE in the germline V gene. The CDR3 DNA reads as TGTGCCAGCAGCTTGAGTACTAGCGGGAGAGGGGACACAGATACGCAGTATTTT. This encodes CASSLSTSGRGDTDTQYF.